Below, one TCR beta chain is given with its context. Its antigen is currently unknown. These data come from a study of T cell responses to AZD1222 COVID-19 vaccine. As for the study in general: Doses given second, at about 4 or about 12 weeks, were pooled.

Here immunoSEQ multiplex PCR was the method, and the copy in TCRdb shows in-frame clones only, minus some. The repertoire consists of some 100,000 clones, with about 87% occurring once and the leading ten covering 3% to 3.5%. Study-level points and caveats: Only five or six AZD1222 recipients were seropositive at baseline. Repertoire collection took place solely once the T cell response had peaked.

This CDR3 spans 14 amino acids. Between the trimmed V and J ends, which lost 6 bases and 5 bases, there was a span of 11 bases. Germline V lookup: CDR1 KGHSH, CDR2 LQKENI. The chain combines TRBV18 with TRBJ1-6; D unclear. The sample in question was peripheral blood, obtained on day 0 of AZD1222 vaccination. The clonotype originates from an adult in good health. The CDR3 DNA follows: TGTGCCAGCTCTCTTGTCTTAGATAATTCACCCCTCCACTTT. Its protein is CASSLVLDNSPLHF.